Sequencing of this TCR beta chain was carried out in a study of blood T cell repertoires in COVID-19. The overall study: COVID-19 samples collected from the United States, Italy and Spain covered acute and convalescent phases.

Original data processing: From reference gene primer amplification, estimates of nucleated cell counts were derived. Assay: immunoSEQ multiplex PCR; the TCRdb copy retains only in-frame clones and omits some. The DNA gave D and trimming, while V, J and clone size come from that table. Of around 200,000 clones in the sample, about 85% were seen once. A Seattle source enrolled patients during active infection and followed them longitudinally. The TCR comes from a woman between 40 and 55 years old with COVID-19, enrolled during active disease. The specimen sequenced was peripheral blood.

The CDR3 DNA follows: TGTGCCAGCAGCCCCGGATGGCGGGCAGATACGCAGTATTTT. Its protein product is CASSPGWRADTQYF. The chain is built from TRBV5-4 and TRBJ2-3; perhaps TRBD2 as D (5 bases). The germline CDR1 and CDR2 sequences are SGHNT and YYREEE (reference sequence). V was trimmed by 4 bases and J by 4 bases, leaving 13 bases between them. This CDR3 is 14 amino acids long.